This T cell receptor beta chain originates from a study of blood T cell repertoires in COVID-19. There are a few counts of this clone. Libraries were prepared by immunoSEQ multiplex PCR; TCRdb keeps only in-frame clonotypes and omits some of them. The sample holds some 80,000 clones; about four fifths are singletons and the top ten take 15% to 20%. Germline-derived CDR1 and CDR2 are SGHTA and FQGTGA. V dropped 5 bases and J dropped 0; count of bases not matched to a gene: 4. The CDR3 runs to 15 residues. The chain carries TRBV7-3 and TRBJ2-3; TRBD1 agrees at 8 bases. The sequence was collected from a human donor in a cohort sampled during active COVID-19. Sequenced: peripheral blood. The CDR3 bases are TGTGCCAGCAGCCCGACAGGGGTCAGCACAGATACGCAGTATTTT. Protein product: CASSPTGVSTDTQYF.